A single T cell receptor (beta chain) is shown here with its context. The data belong to a study of T cell changes during pregnancy in multiple sclerosis. Sequencing used immunoSEQ multiplex PCR; TCRdb keeps in-frame clones, though not all of them. The data contain 50,000 to 60,000 clones, about 90% of them seen just once; the ten biggest clones take up roughly 0.54%. CDR1 GTSNPN and CDR2 SVGIG come from the germline V gene (reference sequence). This CDR3 region has 13 residues. The ends were cut back, 0 bases at V and 7 bases at J, with 9 bases in the middle. Sequences were derived from CD4+ T cells from peripheral blood mononuclear cells, sampled in the first trimester of pregnancy. The rearrangement uses TRBV30 and TRBJ2-2; D perhaps matches TRBD2 (5 bases). This sequence was found in a female donor with multiple sclerosis, enrolled in a pregnancy study. CDR3: CAWSVWEIGELFF. DNA of the CDR3: TGTGCCTGGAGTGTATGGGAGATCGGGGAGCTGTTTTTT.